A selection of T cell receptor beta chains follows, all from one sample in a study of cytomegalovirus exposure and HLA in healthy donors. Some clones are missing from TCRdb's copy, which holds only in-frame ones; the method was immunoSEQ multiplex PCR. The table shows about 140,000 clones, with approximately 80% occurring only once. Sequenced: PBMCs. The receptors here all came from a man between 50 and 59 years old in good health and CMV-seronegative. Both conserved end residues are part of each CDR3. A D gene is named only where the DNA matches it firmly. Size values are once, few and many counts, or a class for expanded clones, and some rows have none.

abundance: NA; v_gene: TRBV7-9; len: 14; d_gene: NA; j_gene: TRBJ2-7; CDR3nt: TGTGCCAGCAGCCCCCGTGGTCCGGTTTACGAGCAGTACTTC; CDR3aa: CASSPRGPVYEQYF
abundance: NA; v_gene: TRBV5-1; len: 16; d_gene: TRBD2; j_gene: TRBJ2-5; CDR3nt: TGCGCCAGCAGCCCTGGGAGTAGCGGGGGGCAAGAGACCCAGTACTTC; CDR3aa: CASSPGSSGGQETQYF
abundance: NA; v_gene: TRBV9; len: 14; d_gene: NA; j_gene: TRBJ1-1; CDR3nt: TGTGCCAGCAGCGTAGGTCCCGGGGGTACTGAAGCTTTCTTT; CDR3aa: CASSVGPGGTEAFF
abundance: NA; v_gene: TRBV27; len: 17; d_gene: TRBD2; j_gene: TRBJ2-1; CDR3nt: TGTGCCAGCAGTTTACCGATGACTAGCGGGTTATACAATGAGCAGTTCTTC; CDR3aa: CASSLPMTSGLYNEQFF
abundance: NA; v_gene: TRBV7-7; len: 13; d_gene: TRBD1; j_gene: TRBJ2-7; CDR3nt: TGTGCCAGCAGCTCCGGTACAGGGGGCGAGCAGTACTTC; CDR3aa: CASSSGTGGEQYF
abundance: NA; v_gene: TRBV10-1; len: 16; d_gene: NA; j_gene: TRBJ2-3; CDR3nt: TGCGCCAGCAGTGAGTCGACCGGGAGAAGCACAGATACGCAGTATTTT; CDR3aa: CASSESTGRSTDTQYF
abundance: NA; v_gene: TRBV6-5; len: 14; d_gene: NA; j_gene: TRBJ1-2; CDR3nt: TGTGCCAGCACCGCGGGGGGGGCCAACTATGGCTACACCTTC; CDR3aa: CASTAGGANYGYTF
abundance: NA; v_gene: TRBV11-3; len: 13; d_gene: NA; j_gene: TRBJ1-5; CDR3nt: TGTGCCAGCAGCTTACAGTACAATCAGCCCCAGCATTTT; CDR3aa: CASSLQYNQPQHF
abundance: NA; v_gene: TRBV19; len: 16; d_gene: NA; j_gene: TRBJ1-3; CDR3nt: TGTGCCAGTAGTATAACTGACACGAGCTCTGGAAACACCATATATTTT; CDR3aa: CASSITDTSSGNTIYF
abundance: NA; v_gene: TRBV5-5; len: 13; d_gene: TRBD1; j_gene: TRBJ1-2; CDR3nt: TGTGCCACCAGACAGGGCCCAGGCTATGGCTACACCTTC; CDR3aa: CATRQGPGYGYTF
abundance: NA; v_gene: TRBV5-6; len: 15; d_gene: NA; j_gene: TRBJ1-2; CDR3nt: TGTGCCAGCACCCTACCGACCGTAAGGGAGAATGGCTACACCTTC; CDR3aa: CASTLPTVRENGYTF
abundance: NA; v_gene: TRBV10-3; len: 13; d_gene: NA; j_gene: TRBJ1-2; CDR3nt: TGTGCCATCAGTGTGATACAGGGCTATGGCTACACCTTC; CDR3aa: CAISVIQGYGYTF
abundance: NA; v_gene: TRBV2; len: 11; d_gene: NA; j_gene: TRBJ2-5; CDR3nt: TGTGCCAGTCAGGGGCAGGAGACCCAGTACTTC; CDR3aa: CASQGQETQYF
abundance: NA; v_gene: TRBV7-2; len: 14; d_gene: NA; j_gene: TRBJ2-5; CDR3nt: TGTGCCAGCAGCTCCTGGACTTCTCCTCAGACCCAGTACTTC; CDR3aa: CASSSWTSPQTQYF
abundance: NA; v_gene: TRBV7-3; len: 16; d_gene: TRBD1; j_gene: TRBJ2-3; CDR3nt: TGTGCCAGCAGCGTATCAGGGGGCGGTCTGGCAGATACGCAGTATTTT; CDR3aa: CASSVSGGGLADTQYF
abundance: NA; v_gene: TRBV18; len: 16; d_gene: TRBD1; j_gene: TRBJ1-2; CDR3nt: TGTGCCAGCTCACCAGGGCCGGGACAGGGATATTATGGCTACACCTTC; CDR3aa: CASSPGPGQGYYGYTF
abundance: NA; v_gene: TRBV5-1; len: 15; d_gene: TRBD2; j_gene: TRBJ2-5; CDR3nt: TGCGCCAGCAGCCCCTTCTTTAGCGGGGGAGAGACCCAGTACTTC; CDR3aa: CASSPFFSGGETQYF
abundance: NA; v_gene: TRBV12-5; len: 13; d_gene: NA; j_gene: TRBJ1-1; CDR3nt: TGTGCTAGTGGTCTCCGGGACAAGAATGAAGCTTTCTTT; CDR3aa: CASGLRDKNEAFF
abundance: NA; v_gene: TRBV5-1; len: 16; d_gene: TRBD1; j_gene: TRBJ2-3; CDR3nt: TGCGCCAGCAGCTTCTGGGGACAGGGGAACACAGATACGCAGTATTTT; CDR3aa: CASSFWGQGNTDTQYF
abundance: once; v_gene: TRBV2; len: 17; d_gene: TRBD1; j_gene: TRBJ1-2; CDR3nt: TGTGCCAGCAGGGAACGGGACAGCAACCTAATTAACTATGGCTACACCTTC; CDR3aa: CASRERDSNLINYGYTF
abundance: NA; v_gene: TRBV7-6; len: 14; d_gene: NA; j_gene: TRBJ1-2; CDR3nt: TGTGCCAGCAGCTTAACCCCAGCGAACTATGGCTACACCTTC; CDR3aa: CASSLTPANYGYTF
abundance: NA; v_gene: TRBV28; len: 13; d_gene: NA; j_gene: TRBJ1-1; CDR3nt: TGTGCCAGCGGCCCCCCTCCGAACACTGAAGCTTTCTTT; CDR3aa: CASGPPPNTEAFF
abundance: once; v_gene: TRBV5-1; len: 12; d_gene: NA; j_gene: TRBJ2-7; CDR3nt: TGCGCCAGCAGCTTACAGGGCGGCGAGCAGTACTTC; CDR3aa: CASSLQGGEQYF
abundance: NA; v_gene: TRBV19; len: 17; d_gene: NA; j_gene: TRBJ2-4; CDR3nt: TGTGCCAGTAGTATAGGCCCCCAGGGATTAGCCAAAAACATTCAGTACTTC; CDR3aa: CASSIGPQGLAKNIQYF
abundance: NA; v_gene: TRBV2; len: 13; d_gene: NA; j_gene: TRBJ1-2; CDR3nt: TGTGCCAGCAGTGTTGCGGAGAACTATGGCTACACCTTC; CDR3aa: CASSVAENYGYTF
abundance: few; v_gene: TRBV6-5; len: 12; d_gene: NA; j_gene: TRBJ2-5; CDR3nt: TGTGCCAGCTCAAGGTTGGAGGAGACCCAGTACTTC; CDR3aa: CASSRLEETQYF